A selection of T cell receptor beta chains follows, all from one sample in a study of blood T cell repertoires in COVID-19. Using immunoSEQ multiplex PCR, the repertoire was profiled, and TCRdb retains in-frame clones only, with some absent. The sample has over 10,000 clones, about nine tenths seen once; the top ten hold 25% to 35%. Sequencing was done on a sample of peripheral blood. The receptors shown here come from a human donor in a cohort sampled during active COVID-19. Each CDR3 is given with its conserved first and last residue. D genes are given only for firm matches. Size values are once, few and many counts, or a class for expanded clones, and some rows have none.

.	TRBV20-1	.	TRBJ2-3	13	CSASDGGLQTQYF	TGCAGTGCTAGTGACGGAGGACTCCAAACGCAGTATTTT
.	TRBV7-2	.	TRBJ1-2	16	CASSISLAGDLYGYTF	TGTGCCAGCAGCATTAGTCTGGCAGGGGACCTCTATGGCTACACCTTC
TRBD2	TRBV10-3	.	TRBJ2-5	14	CAISRDGGEETQYF	TGTGCCATCAGTAGGGACGGGGGGGAAGAGACCCAGTACTTC
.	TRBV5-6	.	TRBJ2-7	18	CASSSLGQMDPTSYEQYF	TGTGCCAGCAGCTCACTAGGACAGATGGACCCAACCAGCTACGAGCAGTACTTC
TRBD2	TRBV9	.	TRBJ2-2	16	CASSVVSGGANGELFF	TGTGCCAGCAGCGTAGTTAGCGGGGGGGCGAACGGGGAGCTGTTTTTT
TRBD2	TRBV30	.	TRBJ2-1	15	CAWKALAGEYNEQFF	TGTGCCTGGAAAGCCCTAGCGGGGGAGTACAATGAGCAGTTCTTC
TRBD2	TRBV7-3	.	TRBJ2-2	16	CASSLIRTSSPGELFF	TGTGCCAGCAGCTTAATTAGGACTAGTTCACCCGGGGAGCTGTTTTTT
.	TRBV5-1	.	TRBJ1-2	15	CASSLGVRPADGYTF	TGCGCCAGCAGCTTGGGCGTGAGGCCCGCGGATGGCTACACCTTC
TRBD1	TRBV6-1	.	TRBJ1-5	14	CASSENRGDQPQHF	TGTGCCAGCAGTGAGAACAGGGGAGATCAGCCCCAGCATTTT
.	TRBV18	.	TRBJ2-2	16	CASSPMGHGGVGELFF	TGTGCCAGCTCACCAATGGGACACGGCGGTGTCGGGGAGCTGTTTTTT
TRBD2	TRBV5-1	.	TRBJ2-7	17	CASRRRTSGDRGDEQYF	TGCGCCAGCAGGAGAAGGACTAGTGGAGACCGGGGCGACGAGCAGTACTTC
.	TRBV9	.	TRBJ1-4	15	CASSLMGRANEKLFF	TGTGCCAGCAGCTTAATGGGGAGGGCTAATGAAAAACTGTTTTTT
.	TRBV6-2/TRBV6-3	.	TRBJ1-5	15	CASSPYPVANQPQHF	TGTGCCAGCAGTCCCTATCCGGTAGCAAATCAGCCCCAGCATTTT
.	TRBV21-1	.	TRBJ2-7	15	CASSRIPGLAYEQYF	TGTGCCAGCAGCAGGATCCCGGGACTAGCCTACGAGCAGTACTTC
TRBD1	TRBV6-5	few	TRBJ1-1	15	CASSSFGKGASEAFF	TGTGCCAGCAGTTCCTTTGGGAAGGGGGCTTCTGAAGCTTTCTTT
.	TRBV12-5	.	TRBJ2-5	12	CASGRSQETQYF	TGTGCTAGTGGTCGGTCCCAAGAGACCCAGTACTTC
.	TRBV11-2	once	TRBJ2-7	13	CASSLEARYEQYF	TGTGCCAGCAGCTTAGAAGCACGCTACGAGCAGTACTTC
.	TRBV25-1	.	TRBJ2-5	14	CASTQGGDQETQYF	TGTGCCAGCACCCAAGGGGGGGATCAAGAGACCCAGTACTTC
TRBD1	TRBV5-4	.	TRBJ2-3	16	CASSLMRTGGANTQYF	TGTGCCAGCAGCCTAATGAGGACAGGGGGCGCAAATACGCAGTATTTT
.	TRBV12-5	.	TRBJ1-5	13	CASGFLRDQPQHF	TGTGCTAGTGGTTTTCTGAGGGATCAGCCCCAGCATTTT
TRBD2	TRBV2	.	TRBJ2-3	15	CASRELAGGGDTQYF	TGTGCCAGCAGGGAACTAGCGGGGGGTGGGGATACGCAGTATTTT
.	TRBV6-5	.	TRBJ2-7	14	CASTRAPSTYEQYF	TGTGCCAGCACGAGGGCTCCATCGACCTACGAGCAGTACTTC
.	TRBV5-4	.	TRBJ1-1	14	CASSPWAGAVGAFF	TGTGCCAGCAGCCCCTGGGCGGGGGCCGTGGGTGCTTTCTTT
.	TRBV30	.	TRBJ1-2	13	CAWSVGSGYGYTF	TGTGCCTGGAGTGTAGGATCAGGTTATGGCTACACCTTC
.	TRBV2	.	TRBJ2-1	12	CASSESGDEQFF	TGTGCCAGCAGTGAATCGGGGGATGAGCAGTTCTTC